The 24 T cell receptor beta chains given below trace back to one sample, sequenced in a study of T cells in Graves' hyperthyroidism and ophthalmopathy. The TCR beta CDR3 regions underwent amplification using RNA transcripts as the source. Primed by the HTBI set, a first-round RT-PCR was run on the TCR CDR3. TCRdb processed the multiplex PCR reads anew with MiXCR; each CDR3 protein has one entry. The table records around 490,000 distinct CDR3 sequences, less than 20% of them present only once. Sequencing was done on a sample of blood. These TCRs come from a man in his forties or fifties with Graves' ophthalmopathy.

In this sample, this clonotype turned up a few times. V usage is TRBV20-1 and J usage is TRBJ2-7; the match to TRBD2 covers 7 bases. CDR3 length: 14 amino acids. Germline V gene lookup returns CDR1 DFQATT and CDR2 SNEGSKA (reference sequence). With 3 bases clipped from V and 7 bases from J, the junction kept 12 bases outside the gene matches. This chain's CDR3 is CSASFPGGTWEQYF. CDR3 DNA: TGCAGTGCTAGTTTCCCGGGGGGAACCTGGGAGCAGTACTTC.

This clonotype was picked up a small number of times. This chain connects TRBV2 to TRBJ2-7, with D tentatively TRBD1 or TRBD2 (6 bases each). Trimming took off 8 bases at V and 4 bases at J, with 15 bases between the two ends. The CDR3 consists of 13 residues. CDR1 and CDR2 from the germline V gene are SNHLY and FYNNEI. CDR3 DNA sequence: TGTGCCAGCTTGAAGGGGGGCGGGTACGAGCAGTACTTC. Protein sequence: CASLKGGGYEQYF.

This clonotype appeared many times. The chain combines TRBV11-1 with TRBJ2-5, with TRBD2 matching 11 bases. Germline CDR1 reads SGHAT; CDR2 reads FQDESV (reference sequence). This CDR3 is built from 13 residues. The junction had 5 bases not matched to a gene; V was cut back by 5 bases and J by 9 bases. The chain's CDR3 is CASSPTSGMAQYF. The CDR3 DNA reads as TGTGCCAGCAGCCCGACTAGCGGGATGGCCCAGTACTTC.

The rearrangement links TRBV19 to TRBJ1-1; 7 bases match TRBD1. Germline CDR1 is LNHDA and CDR2 is SQIVND (reference sequence). The CDR3 totals 17 residues. J gave up 0 bases and V 7 bases, and 14 bases lay outside the gene matches. The CDR3 here is CASIRGLGQRMNTEAFF. CDR3 coding DNA: TGTGCCAGTATCCGAGGGTTGGGACAGCGCATGAACACTGAAGCTTTCTTT.

This clonotype was picked up many times. The chain joins TRBV18 to TRBJ2-3; 8 positions match TRBD2. Germline CDR1 and CDR2: KGHSH and LQKENI. J was trimmed by 1 base and V by 3 bases; bases with no gene match: 9. The CDR3 runs to 17 residues. The CDR3: CASSPPRSGGRTDTQYF. DNA of the CDR3: TGTGCCAGCTCACCGCCAAGGAGCGGGGGTCGCACAGATACGCAGTATTTT.

This clonotype was seen a handful of times. The chain carries TRBV7-9 and TRBJ2-7; the D gene is possibly TRBD2 (7 bases). V was shortened by 0 bases and J by 6 bases, with 12 bases between the two germline ends. Germline V CDR1 and CDR2: SEHNR, FQNEAQ (reference sequence). The CDR3 has 14 residues. CDR3 sequence (DNA): TGTGCCAGCAGCTTAGCAGGGGGGGAACGCGAGCAGTACTTC. It codes for CASSLAGGEREQYF.

This clonotype was seen at least ten times. The chain combines TRBV18 with TRBJ1-1, with D perhaps TRBD1 (6 bases). Trimming shortened V by 5 bases and J by 4 bases, and 14 bases separated the two germline ends. Per germline, CDR1 KGHSH and CDR2 LQKENI. This CDR3 comprises 14 residues. The CDR3 bases are TGTGCCAGCTCATACAGGGCAAGTAGCACTGAAGCTTTCTTT. Its protein is CASSYRASSTEAFF.

The rearrangement links TRBV19 to TRBJ1-5; the D is unclear. Germline CDR1 reads LNHDA; CDR2 reads SQIVND (reference sequence). This CDR3 is 15 amino acids long. Trimming removed 8 bases at V and 0 bases at J, with 14 bases between. CDR3 loop: CASGRGGNSNQPQHF. In nucleotides, the CDR3 is TGTGCCAGTGGGCGGGGTGGTAATAGCAATCAGCCCCAGCATTTT.

The rearrangement uses TRBV5-6 and TRBJ1-1; D is possibly TRBD1 (6 bases). From germline, CDR1 is SGHDT and CDR2 YYEEEE. The CDR3 has 14 amino acids. V was shortened by 0 bases and J by 7 bases, with 13 bases between the two germline ends. The DNA of the CDR3 is TGTGCCAGCAGCTTGGAGGGGGGTTGGGGTGAAGCTTTCTTT. Protein product: CASSLEGGWGEAFF.

Here the CDR3 reads CASTGVTPAQANYGYTF. The CDR3 region has the DNA TGTGCCAGCACTGGGGTGACGCCCGCTCAAGCTAACTATGGCTACACCTTC. V gene TRBV6-2 or TRBV6-3 combines with J gene TRBJ1-2; no definite D call. There are 17 residues in the CDR3. Germline CDR1 is MNHEY and CDR2 is SVGEGT. Between the trimmed V and J ends, which lost 7 bases and 0 bases, there was a span of 21 bases.

This chain connects TRBV6-1 to TRBJ2-1; D unresolved. Trimming stripped 1 base from V and 8 bases from J, with 18 bases between. There are 16 residues in the CDR3. The germline gives CDR1 MNHNS, CDR2 SASEGT. CDR3 sequence (DNA): TGTGCCAGCAGTGAAGTTGTGGGCCCCGTTAGCCATGAGCAGTTCTTC. Amino acid sequence: CASSEVVGPVSHEQFF.

This clonotype was observed a few times. V is TRBV24-1 and J is TRBJ1-2; 7 bases are shared with TRBD1. Germline CDR1 and CDR2: KGHDR and SFDVKD. The CDR3 runs 17 residues. V lost 1 base and J lost 4; bases outside the gene matches: 11. The CDR3 spells CATSDFISDQGVYGYTF. The CDR3 DNA reads as TGTGCCACCAGTGATTTCATATCGGACCAGGGGGTCTATGGCTACACCTTC.

This clonotype was seen a handful of times. The CDR3 loop is CATSEVDQPQHF. The CDR3 nucleotides read TGTGCCACCAGTGAAGTGGATCAGCCCCAGCATTTT. The chain employs TRBV24-1 and TRBJ1-5; D gene unclear. The V gene's germline CDR1 is KGHDR and CDR2 SFDVKD. V was shortened by 4 bases and J by 5 bases, with 5 bases between the two germline ends. This CDR3 comprises 12 residues.

This clonotype has a count of ten or more. This sequence joins TRBV2 and TRBJ1-5; D is unclear. The CDR3 is 14 amino acids. Germline CDR1 SNHLY, CDR2 FYNNEI. V lost 2 bases, J lost 1 base, and 6 bases lay in between. The CDR3 nucleotides read TGTGCCAGCAGTGAAAGTGGAAGCAATCAGCCCCAGCATTTT. This sequence encodes CASSESGSNQPQHF.

This clonotype has a count of ten or more. The chain recombines TRBV12-3 or TRBV12-4 with TRBJ2-7; D is perhaps TRBD2 (7 bases). Trimming took off 3 bases at V and 6 bases at J, with 12 bases between the two ends. CDR3 size: 13 residues. The DNA for the CDR3 is TGTGCCAGCAGTTTCAGGAGGGGGGGCGAGCAGTACTTC. Protein sequence: CASSFRRGGEQYF.

Note on this clonotype: A much larger clone lies one base from this, so it may be a read error. V and J are TRBV11-2 and TRBJ2-1; TRBD2 matches at 7 bases. There are 19 residues in the CDR3. V shed 3 bases, J shed 0 bases, and the junction held 14 bases outside the gene matches. Germline CDR1 and CDR2: SGHAT and FQNNGV. The CDR3 is CASSFLLRPSGASYNEQFF. In DNA form, the CDR3 reads TGTGCCAGCAGCTTTCTTCTTAGACCTAGCGGAGCCTCCTACAATGAGCAGTTCTTC.

This clonotype was seen only a few times. The rearrangement joins TRBV15 to TRBJ2-1; D gene uncertain. The CDR3 extends over 15 amino acids. Per the germline V gene, CDR1 is LNHNV and CDR2 is YYDKDF (reference sequence). Trimming shortened V by 1 base and J by 5 bases, and 12 bases separated the two germline ends. Here the CDR3 DNA reads TGTGCCACCAGCAGAGGATTGGACCTAAACAATGAGCAGTTCTTC. Translation gives CATSRGLDLNNEQFF.

This clonotype appeared many times. The rearrangement links TRBV7-3 to TRBJ2-1; the D gene is possibly TRBD2 (6 bases). The CDR3 has 15 residues. Trimming stripped 0 bases from V and 2 bases from J, with 8 bases between. The germline V gene has CDR1 SGHTA and CDR2 FQGTGA. The CDR3 protein is CASSLTSGPYNEQFF. CDR3 in DNA: TGTGCCAGCAGCTTAACTAGCGGTCCCTACAATGAGCAGTTCTTC.

At least ten counts were recorded for this clonotype. The chain combines TRBV7-6 with TRBJ2-1; D may be TRBD1 (5 bases). With 5 bases removed from V and 10 bases from J, the gap between germline ends came to 21 bases. The CDR3 is made up of 15 amino acids. Germline CDR1 and CDR2: SGHVS and FNYEAQ. This CDR3 reads CASSEMTAPTREQFF. In nucleotides, the CDR3 is TGTGCCAGCAGCGAAATGACAGCCCCCACCCGGGAGCAGTTCTTC.

In this sample, this clonotype turned up many times. The rearrangement links TRBV2 to TRBJ2-3; D is possibly TRBD1 or TRBD2 (6 bases each). Trimming took 2 bases from V and 3 from J, leaving 18 bases between them. CDR3 length: 17 amino acids. The germline V gene has CDR1 SNHLY and CDR2 FYNNEI. CDR3 protein: CASSETRGGGKTDTQYF. CDR3 nucleotides: TGTGCCAGCAGTGAAACTCGCGGAGGGGGTAAGACAGATACGCAGTATTTT.

This clonotype was counted only a few times. This chain joins TRBV30 and TRBJ1-2; unclear D gene. Trimming pared 4 bases from V and 8 bases from J, leaving 11 bases between. The germline V gene encodes CDR1 GTSNPN and CDR2 SVGIG (reference sequence). This CDR3 spans 11 amino acids. The CDR3 spells CAWTGGHGYTF. The CDR3 DNA reads as TGTGCCTGGACGGGAGGGCACGGCTACACCTTC. The variable domain in full, with the rest retrieved from reference TRBV30 and TRBJ1-2, is SQTIHQWPATLVQPVGSPLSLECTVEGTSNPNLYWYRQAAGRGLQLLFYSVGIGQISSEVPQNLSASRPQDRQFILSSKKLLLSDSGFYLCAWTGGHGYTFGSGTRLTVV.

The table lists this clonotype with many counts. The chain is built from TRBV6-1 and TRBJ2-1, with D perhaps matching TRBD1 or TRBD2 (5 bases each). Germline V gene lookup returns CDR1 MNHNS and CDR2 SASEGT. This CDR3 spans 15 amino acids. V was cut by 6 bases and J by 9 bases, with 21 bases left in between. The CDR3 sequence is CASRMGDRSHTEQFF. CDR3 DNA sequence: TGTGCCAGCAGGATGGGGGACCGTAGTCATACTGAGCAGTTCTTC.

This clonotype has a handful of counts. The rearrangement joins TRBV28 to TRBJ1-2; 8 positions agree with TRBD1. Losses at the gene ends were 2 bases for V and 3 bases for J; bases not matched to a gene: 5. There are 15 residues in the CDR3. Germline V gene lookup returns CDR1 MDHEN and CDR2 SYDVKM. This CDR3 is CASSLSTGGHYGYTF. The CDR3 nucleotides are TGTGCCAGCAGTTTAAGCACAGGGGGGCACTATGGCTACACCTTC.

Here the CDR3 DNA reads TGCGCCAGCAGCCGAGGAAGCCGCCCCAAAGAGACCCAGTACTTC. Protein product: CASSRGSRPKETQYF. The J gene is TRBJ2-5, the V gene TRBV5-1; D not resolved. This CDR3 has 15 amino acids. Trimming cost V 4 bases and J 3 bases, with 16 bases left between them. The germline gives CDR1 SGHRS, CDR2 YFSETQ. Full variable domain (outside the CDR3, taken from reference TRBV5-1 and TRBJ2-5): KAGVTQTPRYLIKTRGQQVTLSCSPISGHRSVSWYQQTPGQGLQFLFEYFSETQRNKGNFPGRFSGRQFSNSRSEMNVSTLELGDSALYLCASSRGSRPKETQYFGPGTRLLVL.